This passage covers 12 T cell receptor beta chains from one sample sequenced in a study of T cells after yellow fever vaccination. TCRdb itself ran the 5' RACE reads through MiXCR, one entry per CDR3 protein. The sample contains a few hundred thousand distinct CDR3 sequences, approximately 21% of which appear only once. The sample in question was PBMCs, obtained 15 days after the yellow fever booster vaccination. The receptors derive from a man aged 25 to 40 who received the YFV17D yellow fever vaccine.

This clonotype appeared a few times. This sequence joins TRBV11-2 and TRBJ2-1; D is possibly TRBD2 (6 bases). This CDR3 spans 11 amino acids. The germline V and J ends were trimmed by 5 bases and 12 bases, with 11 bases remaining between them. Germline CDR1 is SGHAT and CDR2 is FQNNGV. The CDR3 DNA reads as TGTGCCAGCAGCCAATCTAGCGCGCAGTTCTTC. It specifies CASSQSSAQFF.

CDR3 loop: CASREQGQGANVLTF. The CDR3 coding sequence is TGTGCCAGCAGGGAACAGGGCCAGGGGGCCAACGTCCTGACTTTC. The chain links TRBV7-2 to TRBJ2-6; tentative D call: TRBD1 (6 bases). V was cut by 6 bases and J by 4 bases, with 13 bases left in between. The germline gives CDR1 SGHTA, CDR2 FQGNSA. The CDR3 consists of 15 residues.

This chain connects TRBV3-1 to TRBJ2-5; the D call may be TRBD1 or TRBD2 (5 bases each). Deletions cut 4 bases from V and 5 bases from J, with 11 bases between. The CDR3 runs 13 residues. Germline-derived CDR1 and CDR2 are LGHDT and YNNKEL (reference sequence). CDR3 sequence reads: CASSLRGTETQYF. The DNA of the CDR3 is TGTGCCAGCAGCCTCCGTGGGACGGAGACCCAGTACTTC.

The sample holds many counts of this clonotype. This chain links TRBV20-1 with TRBJ2-1, with D tentatively TRBD2 (5 bases). Germline values: CDR1 DFQATT, CDR2 SNEGSKA (reference sequence). The V gene lost 0 bases and the J gene lost 4 bases, with 13 bases spanning the gap. The CDR3 length is 15 residues. The DNA for the CDR3 is TGCAGTGCTAGAGATCGGCCTAGCAGGTACAATGAGCAGTTCTTC. This sequence encodes CSARDRPSRYNEQFF.

In its sample, this clonotype was seen a few times. The V gene is TRBV9, the J gene TRBJ2-1; D gene ambiguous. The V end lost 0 bases, the J end lost 7 bases, and 8 bases lay between the germline ends. The germline gives CDR1 SGDLS, CDR2 YYNGEE. The CDR3 is 13 amino acids. CDR3 sequence (DNA): TGTGCCAGCAGCGTAGGGACGGAAAATGAGCAGTTCTTC. This encodes CASSVGTENEQFF.

J is TRBJ1-5 and V is TRBV9, with D perhaps TRBD1 (5 bases). Trimming pared 1 base from V and 5 bases from J, leaving 10 bases between. The length of the CDR3 is 14 residues. The V gene's germline CDR1 is SGDLS and CDR2 YYNGEE. CDR3 DNA sequence: TGTGCCAGCAGCGTAAAGGGGACGGATCAGCCCCAGCATTTT. As protein: CASSVKGTDQPQHF.

The V and J genes are TRBV7-9 and TRBJ2-7; 13 bases are a match to TRBD2. Germline CDR1 reads SEHNR; CDR2 reads FQNEAQ (reference sequence). The CDR3 extends over 15 amino acids. V was clipped by 2 bases and J by 5 bases; unmatched bases: 3. The chain's CDR3 is CASSLRTSGGHEQYF. CDR3 sequence (DNA): TGTGCCAGCAGCTTACGGACTAGCGGGGGCCACGAGCAGTACTTC.

This clonotype was detected a few times. V gene TRBV28 combines with J gene TRBJ2-1; no definite D call. Germline CDR1 is MDHEN and CDR2 is SYDVKM. This CDR3 spans 11 amino acids. V lost 7 bases and J 8 bases, leaving 9 bases between the germline ends. CDR3 protein: CASKITHEQFF. The CDR3 DNA is TGTGCCAGCAAGATAACTCATGAGCAGTTCTTC.

The chain couples TRBV5-1 to TRBJ2-1; 7 bases align to TRBD2. The ends lost 5 bases at V and 7 bases at J; junction bases unmatched: 9. The CDR3 loop spans 14 amino acids. Per the germline V gene, CDR1 is SGHRS and CDR2 is YFSETQ. The CDR3, as DNA: TGCGCCAGCAGAACAGCGGGATCGGGGAATGAGCAGTTCTTC. Protein sequence: CASRTAGSGNEQFF.

The chain links TRBV6-5 to TRBJ2-1; TRBD2 aligns across 7 bases. The length of the CDR3 is 16 residues. The trim removed 2 bases at V and 6 bases at J, leaving 10 bases unmatched. Germline CDR1 and CDR2: MNHEY and SVGAGI. CDR3: CASSYTLSGNGNEQFF. CDR3 DNA: TGTGCCAGCAGTTACACCCTCAGCGGGAATGGCAATGAGCAGTTCTTC.

This clonotype was detected only a few times. CDR3 in amino acids: CSAPRGGHASTEQYF. CDR3 nucleotides: TGCAGTGCTCCCCGAGGGGGACATGCTTCTACCGAGCAGTACTTC. The V gene is TRBV20-1, the J gene TRBJ2-7; perhaps TRBD1 as D (6 bases). Trimming removed 5 bases from V and 6 bases from J, with 23 bases in between. Looked up from germline, CDR1 is DFQATT and CDR2 is SNEGSKA (reference sequence). CDR3 length equals 15 residues.

The chain employs TRBV29-1 and TRBJ2-7, with a tentative D call TRBD2 (5 bases). The CDR3 is 11 residues long. Trimming cost V 4 bases and J 5 bases, with 9 bases left between them. Germline CDR1 is SQVTM and CDR2 is ANQGSEA. The CDR3 loop reads CSVGGAHEQYF. CDR3 nucleotides: TGCAGCGTTGGGGGAGCCCACGAGCAGTACTTC.